This T cell receptor (beta chain) is from a study of blood T cell repertoires in COVID-19. In the original processing: Researchers report that nucleated cell counts were estimated from reference gene primer amplification. TCRdb keeps only in-frame clones here, not all; method: immunoSEQ multiplex PCR. D and trimming were read from the DNA, whereas the V and J calls and clone size are those reported in that table. The sample holds 150,000 to 200,000 clones, 86% seen once. The age range of participants was about 18 to 100 years, with residence in about two dozen US areas. Participants reported their clinical history, and cohort assignment relied on those reports. Cohort 3 donors were reported recovered after two negative PCRs, clearance, or symptom resolution. Sequences were obtained from PBMCs or T cells enriched from blood (not recorded which). The source of this sequence is a woman aged 25-40 years who had recovered from COVID-19.

CDR3 in DNA: TGTGCCAGCAGCCCCCGCGGAGGGAGCTCCTACAATGAGCAGTTCTTC. This sequence encodes CASSPRGGSSYNEQFF. The chain employs TRBV11-2 and TRBJ2-1, with a tentative D call TRBD2 (6 bases). CDR1 SGHAT and CDR2 FQNNGV come from the germline V gene. The CDR3 loop spans 16 amino acids. V gave up 5 bases and J gave up 0 bases, with 14 bases separating them.